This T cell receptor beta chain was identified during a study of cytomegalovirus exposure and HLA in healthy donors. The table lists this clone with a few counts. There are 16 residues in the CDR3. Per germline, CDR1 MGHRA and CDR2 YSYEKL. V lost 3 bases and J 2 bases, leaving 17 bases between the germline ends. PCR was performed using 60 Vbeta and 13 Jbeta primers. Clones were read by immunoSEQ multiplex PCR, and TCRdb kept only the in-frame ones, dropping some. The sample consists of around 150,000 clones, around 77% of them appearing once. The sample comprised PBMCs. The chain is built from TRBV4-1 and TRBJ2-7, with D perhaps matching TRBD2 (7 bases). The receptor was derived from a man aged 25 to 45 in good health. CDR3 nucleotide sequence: TGCGCCAGCAGCCATAAGGGGGGGGCAAAGCCCTACGAGCAGTACTTC. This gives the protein CASSHKGGAKPYEQYF.